This T cell receptor (beta chain) is from a study of OX40 agonist ivuxolimab in advanced cancers. On the study more broadly: People in dose escalation had one of these cancers: hepatocellular carcinoma, melanoma, renal cell or head and neck cancer.

Study outcomes and limitations: With doses of 0.1 to 3.0 mg/kg, CD4+ and CD8+ blood T cells had undergone clonal expansion by week 6. Clonal expansion was among the lowest in partial responders at 0.1-3.0 mg/kg, especially CD8+.

Blood draws occurred at baseline, cycle 4 day 1, and cycle 7 day 1. Per germline, CDR1 KGHSH and CDR2 LQKENI. The CDR3 runs 14 residues. Generated by immunoSEQ multiplex PCR, the TCRdb table keeps only in-frame clones and is missing some. The sample contains approximately 130,000 clones, roughly 91% of which appear only once. On this clone itself: What it recognizes is unknown.

Specimen: CD4+ or CD8+ T cells sorted from blood, collected in a trial of the OX40 agonist ivuxolimab. The chain is built from TRBV18 and TRBJ2-5; D remains ambiguous. The J call could be wrong; TRBJ2-7 is a better fit for the DNA end. The TCR originated in an adult with an advanced solid tumor such as melanoma, head and neck, liver or kidney cancer. The CDR3: CASSPPSRSYEQYF. Here the CDR3 DNA reads TGTGCCAGCTCACCACCCTCCCGCAGCTACGAGCAGTACTTC.